This T cell receptor beta chain appears in the sequencing data of a study of T cell responses to AZD1222 COVID-19 vaccine. Trimming cost V 2 bases and J 3 bases, with 13 bases left between them. The CDR3 totals 16 residues. CDR1 and CDR2 from the germline V gene are ENHRY and SYGVKD. The data were produced by immunoSEQ multiplex PCR, yet TCRdb's version contains in-frame clones alone and is incomplete. The data hold tens of thousands of clones, with approximately 80% observed a single time. On this clone itself: Its antigen is unknown.

Study conclusions and caveats: Among vaccine-associated CD4 TCRs, coverage spanned spike, with dominance at 160-218 and 743-854. No day 14 peak samples; only post-peak repertoires were characterized. At baseline, seropositivity was found in only 5 to 7 AZD1222 recipients.

This TCR derives from an adult in good health. The V and J genes are TRBV10-3 and TRBJ2-2, with D perhaps matching TRBD1 or TRBD2 (5 bases each). The sequenced sample was peripheral blood, obtained on day 0 of AZD1222 vaccination. CDR3 bases: TGTGCCATCAGTGAGGGGACCTGGGGTGACACCGGGGAGCTGTTTTTT. It is translated as CAISEGTWGDTGELFF.